This T cell receptor beta chain was identified in a study of CD8+CD57+ T cells in acquired aplastic anemia. Findings of the study overall: About 30 shared CD8+ CDR3s appeared highly expressed within patients' immunodominant clones. Any difference that existed in CD8+ Simpson's diversity between patients and controls was not significant.

This clonotype came up many times. The antigen remains unidentified. Patients chosen for sequencing had shown CD8+CD57+ cell expansion by flow cytometry. Each of the patients presented with severe acquired aplastic anemia. No patient had been given any therapy when blood was sampled. Genomic DNA acted as the template from which TCR beta VDJ combination and CDR3 sequence profiling were carried out. Using its own MiXCR run on the reads, TCRdb lists one record per CDR3 protein. The sample holds around 290,000 distinct CDR3 sequences, roughly 59% seen once. This TCR derives from a human donor with aplastic anemia. Sequencing used sorted CD4+, CD8+, or CD8+CD57+ T cells (not recorded which) from PBMCs.

The CDR3 sequence: CASSLPYSNQPQHF. The CDR3 region has the DNA TGTGCCAGCAGCTTGCCGTATAGCAATCAGCCCCAGCATTTT. The V call is TRBV5-5, the J call TRBJ1-5; D is ambiguous. Germline CDR1 and CDR2: SGHKS and YYEKEE (reference sequence). V shed 1 base and J shed 0 bases, with 5 bases lying between them. This CDR3 comprises 14 residues.